This passage covers 5 T cell receptor beta chains from one sample sequenced in a study of blood T cell repertoires in COVID-19 (dated by TCRdb to the early 2020s). Library preparation employed the immunoSEQ multiplex PCR assay. TCRdb re-hosts the immuneACCESS table, in-frame sequences only. Its copies lack some clones; in the studies checked, an unresolved V gene accounts for under half of them, and the cause for the rest is not known. A total of 150,000 to 200,000 clones appear in this sample, around 90% of them only once. About 8.4% of the sample is held by the ten biggest clonotypes. What was sequenced was PBMCs or T cells enriched from blood (not recorded which). Receptors originate from a woman younger than 30 who had recovered from COVID-19.

This chain links TRBV6-1 with TRBJ2-3, with 10 bases lining up with TRBD2. The CDR3 spans 15 residues. The germline V gene encodes CDR1 MNHNS and CDR2 SASEGT. V shed 1 base and J 4 bases; nucleotides not matched to a gene: 2. This CDR3 reads CASSEGAGGADTQYF. CDR3 DNA: TGTGCCAGCAGTGAAGGAGCGGGGGGGGCAGATACGCAGTATTTT.

This clone was recorded once. The DNA for the CDR3 is TGTGCCAGCAGCTCCAGGGTCGAGGAAAAACTGTTTTTT. It translates to CASSSRVEEKLFF. J is TRBJ1-4 and V is TRBV11-2; tentative D call: TRBD1 (5 bases). This CDR3 region has 13 residues. Per the germline V gene, CDR1 is SGHAT and CDR2 is FQNNGV. Trimming cost V 4 bases and J 8 bases, with 11 bases left between them.

This clone came up many times. The genes are TRBV5-4 and TRBJ2-1, with D perhaps TRBD2 (5 bases). Trimming cost V 1 base and J 7 bases, with 9 bases left between them. Germline-derived CDR1 and CDR2 are SGHNT and YYREEE (reference sequence). This CDR3 spans 13 amino acids. The DNA for the CDR3 is TGTGCCAGCAGCTTGACGGGGATTAATGAGCAGTTCTTC. Translated, it gives CASSLTGINEQFF.

The V and J genes are TRBV5-1 and TRBJ1-4; TRBD1 is a possible D gene (5 bases). There are 14 residues in the CDR3. The germline CDR1 and CDR2 sequences are SGHRS and YFSETQ. V lost 4 bases, J lost 8 bases, and 15 bases lay in between. The CDR3: CASSAGTGEEKLFF. The CDR3 nucleotides are TGCGCCAGCAGCGCCGGAACGGGGGAGGAAAAACTGTTTTTT.

The chain employs TRBV27 and TRBJ2-1, with 10 bases aligning to TRBD1. The V and J ends lost 8 bases and 7 bases, in that order; junction bases with no gene match: 11. The CDR3 totals 15 residues. CDR1 and CDR2 (germline): MNHEY, SMNVEV (reference sequence). In nucleotides, the CDR3 is TGTGCCAGCCGGGACCGGGACAGGGGTCCTAATGAGCAGTTCTTC. Its translation: CASRDRDRGPNEQFF.